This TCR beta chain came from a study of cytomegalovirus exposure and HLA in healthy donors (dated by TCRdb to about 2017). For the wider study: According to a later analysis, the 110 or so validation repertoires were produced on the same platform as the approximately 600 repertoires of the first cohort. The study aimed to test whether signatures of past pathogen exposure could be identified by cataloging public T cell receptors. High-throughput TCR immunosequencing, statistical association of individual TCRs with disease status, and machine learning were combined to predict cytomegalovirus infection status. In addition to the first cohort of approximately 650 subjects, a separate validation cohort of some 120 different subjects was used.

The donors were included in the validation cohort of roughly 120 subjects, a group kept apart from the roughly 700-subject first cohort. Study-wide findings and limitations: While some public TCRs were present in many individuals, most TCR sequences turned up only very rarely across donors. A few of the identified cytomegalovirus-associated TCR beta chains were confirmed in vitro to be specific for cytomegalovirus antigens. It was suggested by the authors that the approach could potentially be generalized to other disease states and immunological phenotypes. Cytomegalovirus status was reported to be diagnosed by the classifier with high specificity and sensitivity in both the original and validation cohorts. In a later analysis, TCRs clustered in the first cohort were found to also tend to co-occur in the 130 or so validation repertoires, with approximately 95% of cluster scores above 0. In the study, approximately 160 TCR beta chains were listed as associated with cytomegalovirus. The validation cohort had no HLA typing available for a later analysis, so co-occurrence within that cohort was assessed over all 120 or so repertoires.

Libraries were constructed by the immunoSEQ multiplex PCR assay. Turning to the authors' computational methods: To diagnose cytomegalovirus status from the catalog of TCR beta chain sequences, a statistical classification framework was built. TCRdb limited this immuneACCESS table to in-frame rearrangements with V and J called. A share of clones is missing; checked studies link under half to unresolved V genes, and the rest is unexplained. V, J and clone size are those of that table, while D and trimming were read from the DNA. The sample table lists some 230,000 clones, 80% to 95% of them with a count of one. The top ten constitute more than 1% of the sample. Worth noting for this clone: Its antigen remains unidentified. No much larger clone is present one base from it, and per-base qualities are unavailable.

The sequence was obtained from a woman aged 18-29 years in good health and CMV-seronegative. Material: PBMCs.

In nucleotides, the sequence is TGTGCCAGCAGCCTCCGGGTAGCGGGAAACGAGCAGTACTTC. Translated, this is CASSLRVAGNEQYF. Recombination linked TRBV6-5 to TRBJ2-7; 8 middle bases align to TRBD2. CDR1 and CDR2 (MNHEY, SVGAGI) derive from the germline V gene. The V end gives up 6 bases and the J end 5 bases, leaving 9 bases in the junction not matched to a gene. The CDR3 numbers 14 residues from cysteine through phenylalanine. The entry retains the CDR3 DNA only, 42 bases that are in frame from base 1.